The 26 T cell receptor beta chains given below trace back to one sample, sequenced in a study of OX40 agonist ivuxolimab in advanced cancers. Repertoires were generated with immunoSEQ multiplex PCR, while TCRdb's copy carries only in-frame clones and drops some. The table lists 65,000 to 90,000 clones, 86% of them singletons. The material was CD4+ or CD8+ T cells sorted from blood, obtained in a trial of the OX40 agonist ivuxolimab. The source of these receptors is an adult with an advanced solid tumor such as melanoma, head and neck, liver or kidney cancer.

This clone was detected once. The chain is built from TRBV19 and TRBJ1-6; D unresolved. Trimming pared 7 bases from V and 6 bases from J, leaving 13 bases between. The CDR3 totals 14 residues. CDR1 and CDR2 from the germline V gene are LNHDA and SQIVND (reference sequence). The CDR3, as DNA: TGTGCCAGTAAGGTTGTATCCACTAATTCACCCCTCCACTTT. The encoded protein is CASKVVSTNSPLHF.

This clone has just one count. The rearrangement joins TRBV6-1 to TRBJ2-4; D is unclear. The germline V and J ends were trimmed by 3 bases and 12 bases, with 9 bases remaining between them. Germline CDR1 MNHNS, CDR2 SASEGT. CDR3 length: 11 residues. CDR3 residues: CASSEYNSQYF. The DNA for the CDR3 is TGTGCCAGCAGTGAGTACAATTCTCAGTACTTC.

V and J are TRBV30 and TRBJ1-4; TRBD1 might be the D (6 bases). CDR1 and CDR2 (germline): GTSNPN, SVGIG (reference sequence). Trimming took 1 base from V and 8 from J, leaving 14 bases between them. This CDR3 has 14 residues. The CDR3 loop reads CAWSGTDSGEKLFF. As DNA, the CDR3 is TGTGCCTGGAGTGGGACAGATTCTGGGGAAAAACTGTTTTTT.

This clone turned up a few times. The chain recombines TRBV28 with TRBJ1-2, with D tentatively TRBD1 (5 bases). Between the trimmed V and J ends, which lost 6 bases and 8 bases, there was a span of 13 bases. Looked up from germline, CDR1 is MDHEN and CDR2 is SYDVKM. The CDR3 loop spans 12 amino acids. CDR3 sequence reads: CASRGTGHGYTF. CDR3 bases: TGTGCCAGCAGGGGGACGGGGCACGGCTACACCTTC.

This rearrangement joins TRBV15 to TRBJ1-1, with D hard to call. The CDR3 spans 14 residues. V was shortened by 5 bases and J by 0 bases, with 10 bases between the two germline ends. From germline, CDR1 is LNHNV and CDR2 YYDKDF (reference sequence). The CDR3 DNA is TGTGCCACCAGCGAGGCGTTCATGAACACTGAAGCTTTCTTT. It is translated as CATSEAFMNTEAFF.

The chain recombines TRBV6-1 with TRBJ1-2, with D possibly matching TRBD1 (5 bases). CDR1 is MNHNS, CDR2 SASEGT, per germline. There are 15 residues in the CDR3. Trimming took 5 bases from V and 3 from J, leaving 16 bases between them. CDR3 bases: TGTGCCAGCAGTAACCGGGACTCCAACCACTATGGCTACACCTTC. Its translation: CASSNRDSNHYGYTF.

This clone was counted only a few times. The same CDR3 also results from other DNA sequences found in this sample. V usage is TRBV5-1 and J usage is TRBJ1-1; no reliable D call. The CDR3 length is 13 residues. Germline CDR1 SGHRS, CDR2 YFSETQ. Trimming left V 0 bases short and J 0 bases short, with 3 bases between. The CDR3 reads CASSLELNTEAFF. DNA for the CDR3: TGCGCCAGCAGCTTGGAACTGAACACTGAAGCTTTCTTT.

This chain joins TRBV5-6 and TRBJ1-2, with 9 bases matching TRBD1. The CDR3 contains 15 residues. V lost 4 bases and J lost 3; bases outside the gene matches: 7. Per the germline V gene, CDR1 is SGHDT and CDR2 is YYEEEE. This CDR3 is CASSPRQGGYYGYTF. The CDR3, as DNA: TGTGCCAGCAGCCCGAGACAGGGGGGGTACTATGGCTACACCTTC.

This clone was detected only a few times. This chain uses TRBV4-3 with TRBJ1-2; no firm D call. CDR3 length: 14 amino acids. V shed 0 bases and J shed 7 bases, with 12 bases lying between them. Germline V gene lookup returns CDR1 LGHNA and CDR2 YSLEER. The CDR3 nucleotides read TGCGCCAGCAGCCAAGATTTATGGAGGGCTGGCTACACCTTC. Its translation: CASSQDLWRAGYTF.

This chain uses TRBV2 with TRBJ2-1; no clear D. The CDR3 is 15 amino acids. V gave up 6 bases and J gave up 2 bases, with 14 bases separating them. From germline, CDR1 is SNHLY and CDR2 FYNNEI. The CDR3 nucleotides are TGTGCCAGCAGGTACGGAATTACCCCCTACAATGAGCAGTTCTTC. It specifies CASRYGITPYNEQFF.

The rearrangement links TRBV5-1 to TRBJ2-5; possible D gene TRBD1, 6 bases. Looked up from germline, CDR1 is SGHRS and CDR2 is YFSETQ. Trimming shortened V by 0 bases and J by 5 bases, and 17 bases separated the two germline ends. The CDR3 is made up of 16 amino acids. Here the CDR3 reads CASSLAAQGIAETQYF. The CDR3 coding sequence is TGCGCCAGCAGCTTGGCCGCCCAGGGGATCGCGGAGACCCAGTACTTC.

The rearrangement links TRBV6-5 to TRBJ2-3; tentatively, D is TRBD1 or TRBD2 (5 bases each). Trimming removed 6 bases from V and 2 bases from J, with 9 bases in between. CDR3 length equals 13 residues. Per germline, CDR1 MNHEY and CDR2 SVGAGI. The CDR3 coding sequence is TGTGCCAGCAGACGGGACCCCACAGATACGCAGTATTTT. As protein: CASRRDPTDTQYF.

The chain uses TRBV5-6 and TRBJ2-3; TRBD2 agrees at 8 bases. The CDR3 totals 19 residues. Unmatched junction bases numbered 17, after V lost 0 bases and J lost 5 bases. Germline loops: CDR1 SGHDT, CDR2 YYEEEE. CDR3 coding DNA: TGTGCCAGCAGCTTGGAGGCAGAGCTTAGCGGGATGAGGATAGATACGCAGTATTTT. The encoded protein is CASSLEAELSGMRIDTQYF.

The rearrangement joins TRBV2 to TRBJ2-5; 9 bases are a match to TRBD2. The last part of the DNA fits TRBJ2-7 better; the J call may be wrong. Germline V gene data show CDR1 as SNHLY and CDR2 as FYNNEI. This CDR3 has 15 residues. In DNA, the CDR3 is TGTGCCAGCAGGGGCCAGGCTAGCGGGACCTACGAGCAGTACTTC. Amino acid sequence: CASRGQASGTYEQYF.

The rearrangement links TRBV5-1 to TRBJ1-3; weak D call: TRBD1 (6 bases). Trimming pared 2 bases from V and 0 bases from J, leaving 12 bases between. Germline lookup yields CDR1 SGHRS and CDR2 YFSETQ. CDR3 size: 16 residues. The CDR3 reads CASSFLGASSGNTIYF. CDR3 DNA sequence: TGCGCCAGCAGCTTTTTGGGGGCCAGCTCTGGAAACACCATATATTTT.

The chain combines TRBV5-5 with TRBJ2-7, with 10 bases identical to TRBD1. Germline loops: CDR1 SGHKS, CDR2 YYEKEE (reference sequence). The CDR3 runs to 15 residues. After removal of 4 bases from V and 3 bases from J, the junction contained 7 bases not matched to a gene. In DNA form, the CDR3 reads TGTGCCAGCAGCGCTACCGGGACAGGGGTCTACGAGCAGTACTTC. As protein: CASSATGTGVYEQYF.

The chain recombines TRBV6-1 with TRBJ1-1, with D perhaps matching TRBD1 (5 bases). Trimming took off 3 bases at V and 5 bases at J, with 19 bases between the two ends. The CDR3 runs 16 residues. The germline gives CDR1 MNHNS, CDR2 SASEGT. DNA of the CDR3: TGTGCCAGCAGTGACTTTATGGGACCCCGGAAGACTGAAGCTTTCTTT. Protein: CASSDFMGPRKTEAFF.

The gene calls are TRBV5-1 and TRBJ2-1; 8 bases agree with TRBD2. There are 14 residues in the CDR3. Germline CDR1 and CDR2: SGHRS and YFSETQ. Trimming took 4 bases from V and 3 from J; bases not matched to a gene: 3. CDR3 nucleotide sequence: TGCGCCAGCAGCCCGGGACTAGACTACAATGAGCAGTTCTTC. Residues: CASSPGLDYNEQFF.

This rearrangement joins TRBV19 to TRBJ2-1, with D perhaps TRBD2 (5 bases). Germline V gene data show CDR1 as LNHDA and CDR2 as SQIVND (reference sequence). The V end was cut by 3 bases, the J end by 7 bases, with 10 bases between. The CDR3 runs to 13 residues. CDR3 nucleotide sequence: TGTGCCAGTAGTATTTTGGGCGGGAATGAGCAGTTCTTC. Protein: CASSILGGNEQFF. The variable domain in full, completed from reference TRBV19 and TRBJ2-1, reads DGGITQSPKYLFRKEGQNVTLSCEQNLNHDAMYWYRQDPGQGLRLIYYSQIVNDFQKGDIAEGYSVSREKKESFPLTVTSAQKNPTAFYLCASSILGGNEQFFGPGTRLTVL.

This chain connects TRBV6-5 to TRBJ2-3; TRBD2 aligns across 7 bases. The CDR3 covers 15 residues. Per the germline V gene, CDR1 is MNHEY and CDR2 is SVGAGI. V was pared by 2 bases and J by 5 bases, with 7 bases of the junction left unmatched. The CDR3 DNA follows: TGTGCCAGCAGTTACCTGGGCGGGGGAGGAGATACGCAGTATTTT. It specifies CASSYLGGGGDTQYF.

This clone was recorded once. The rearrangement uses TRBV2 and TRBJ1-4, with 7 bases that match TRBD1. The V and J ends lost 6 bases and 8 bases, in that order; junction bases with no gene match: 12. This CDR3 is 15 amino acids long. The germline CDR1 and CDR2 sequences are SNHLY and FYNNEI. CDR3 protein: CASSQGGVVLEKLFF. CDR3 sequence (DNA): TGTGCCAGCAGCCAGGGGGGGGTGGTTTTGGAAAAACTGTTTTTT.

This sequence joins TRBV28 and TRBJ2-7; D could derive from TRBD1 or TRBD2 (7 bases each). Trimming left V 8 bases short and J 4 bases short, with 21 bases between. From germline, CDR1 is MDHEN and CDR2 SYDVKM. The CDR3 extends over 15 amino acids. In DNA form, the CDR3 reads TGTGCCAGCCGGGGGGAGGGACAGATATCGTACGAGCAGTACTTC. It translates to CASRGEGQISYEQYF.

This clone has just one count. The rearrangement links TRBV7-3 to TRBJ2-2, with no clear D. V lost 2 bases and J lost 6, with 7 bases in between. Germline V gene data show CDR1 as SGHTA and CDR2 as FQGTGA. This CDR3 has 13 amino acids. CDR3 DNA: TGTGCCAGCAGCTTAGCTCAGGCCGGGGAGCTGTTTTTT. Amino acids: CASSLAQAGELFF.

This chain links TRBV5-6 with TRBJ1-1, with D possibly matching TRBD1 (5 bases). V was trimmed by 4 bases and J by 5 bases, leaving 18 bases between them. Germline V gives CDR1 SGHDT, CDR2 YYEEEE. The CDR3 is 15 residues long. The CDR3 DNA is TGTGCCAGCAGCGGGGAGGCAGGGCGAAGGACTGAAGCTTTCTTT. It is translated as CASSGEAGRRTEAFF.

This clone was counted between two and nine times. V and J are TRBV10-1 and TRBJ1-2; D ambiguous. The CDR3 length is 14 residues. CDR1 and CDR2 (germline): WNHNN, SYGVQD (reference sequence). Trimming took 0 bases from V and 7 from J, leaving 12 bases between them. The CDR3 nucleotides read TGCGCCAGCAGTGAGTCTTCTGACGGTGCTGGCTACACCTTC. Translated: CASSESSDGAGYTF.

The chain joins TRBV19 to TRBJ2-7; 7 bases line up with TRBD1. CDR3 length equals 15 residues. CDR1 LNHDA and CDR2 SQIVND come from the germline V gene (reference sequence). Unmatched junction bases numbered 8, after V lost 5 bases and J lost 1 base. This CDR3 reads CASSRRTGFSYEQYF. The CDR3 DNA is TGTGCCAGTAGTCGCCGGACAGGATTTTCCTACGAGCAGTACTTC.